The rows below give T cell receptor beta chains drawn from one sample of a study of T cell responses to AZD1222 COVID-19 vaccine. The data were produced by immunoSEQ multiplex PCR, yet TCRdb's version contains in-frame clones alone and is incomplete. Of approximately 300,000 clones detected, approximately 94% appear once; the ten largest clones hold approximately 0.52%. The sequenced sample was peripheral blood, obtained 28 days after the second AZD1222 dose. These receptor sequences come from an adult who received the AZD1222 COVID-19 vaccine. Both conserved end residues are part of each CDR3. The order of the fields is CDR3 protein, J gene, D gene, V gene. A D gene is named only where the DNA matches it firmly.

CDR3 protein: CASSMGPGGRPLWTEAFF
J gene: TRBJ1-1
D gene: -
V gene: TRBV19

CDR3 protein: CASSPGPGGEQYF
J gene: TRBJ2-7
D gene: -
V gene: TRBV18

CDR3 protein: CASSLGREREQFF
J gene: TRBJ2-1
D gene: -
V gene: TRBV13

CDR3 protein: CASSQSRGQTDEQYF
J gene: TRBJ2-7
D gene: TRBD1
V gene: TRBV7-9

CDR3 protein: CASSPLLDYGYTF
J gene: TRBJ1-2
D gene: -
V gene: TRBV19

CDR3 protein: CASSFGTFYEQYF
J gene: TRBJ2-7
D gene: -
V gene: TRBV5-6

CDR3 protein: CASSLRTANTEAFF
J gene: TRBJ1-1
D gene: -
V gene: TRBV6-5

CDR3 protein: CASSQQNPPGQGNTGELFF
J gene: TRBJ2-2
D gene: TRBD1
V gene: TRBV4-3

CDR3 protein: CASSADRTFISNQPQHF
J gene: TRBJ1-5
D gene: TRBD1
V gene: TRBV2

CDR3 protein: CASSEVDRGLEQYF
J gene: TRBJ2-7
D gene: TRBD1
V gene: TRBV6-1

CDR3 protein: CATSERDSAGNQPQHF
J gene: TRBJ1-5
D gene: TRBD1
V gene: TRBV24-1

CDR3 protein: CASSQDSYGYTF
J gene: TRBJ1-2
D gene: -
V gene: TRBV14

CDR3 protein: CASSLTAGVGGNTIYF
J gene: TRBJ1-3
D gene: -
V gene: TRBV5-1

CDR3 protein: CASSSGGRYNEQFF
J gene: TRBJ2-1
D gene: TRBD1
V gene: TRBV11-2

CDR3 protein: CASSPGDRALYNEQFF
J gene: TRBJ2-1
D gene: TRBD1
V gene: TRBV18

CDR3 protein: CASSFGGQTITDTQYF
J gene: TRBJ2-3
D gene: -
V gene: TRBV5-1